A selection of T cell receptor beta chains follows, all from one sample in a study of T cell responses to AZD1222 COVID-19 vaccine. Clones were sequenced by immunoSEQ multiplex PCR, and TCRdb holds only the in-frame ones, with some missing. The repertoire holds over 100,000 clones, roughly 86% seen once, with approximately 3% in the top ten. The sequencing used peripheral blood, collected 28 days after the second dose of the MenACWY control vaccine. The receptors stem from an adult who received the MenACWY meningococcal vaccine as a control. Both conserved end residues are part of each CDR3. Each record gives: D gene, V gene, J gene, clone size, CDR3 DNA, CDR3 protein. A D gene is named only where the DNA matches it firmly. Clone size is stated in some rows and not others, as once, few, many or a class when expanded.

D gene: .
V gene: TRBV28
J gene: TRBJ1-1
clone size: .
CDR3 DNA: TGTGCCAGCAGTTTACCGAACGACAGGTTGAACACTGAAGCTTTCTTT
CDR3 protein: CASSLPNDRLNTEAFF

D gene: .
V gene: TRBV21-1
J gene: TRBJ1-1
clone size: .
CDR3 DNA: TGTGCCAGCACCCGGACAGTACACGGCACTGAAGCTTTCTTT
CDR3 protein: CASTRTVHGTEAFF

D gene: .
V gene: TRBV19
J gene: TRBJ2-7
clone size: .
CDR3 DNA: TGTGCCAGTAGTATAGCGTCTGCGGGGGAGCAGTACTTC
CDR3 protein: CASSIASAGEQYF

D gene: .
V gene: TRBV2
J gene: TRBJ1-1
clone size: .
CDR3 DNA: TGTGCCAGCAGTGAAATAGAGATGAACACTGAAGCTTTCTTT
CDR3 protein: CASSEIEMNTEAFF

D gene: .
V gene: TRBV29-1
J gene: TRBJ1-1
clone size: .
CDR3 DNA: TGCAGCGTTACCCAGGGGCGCACTGAAGCTTTCTTT
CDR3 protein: CSVTQGRTEAFF

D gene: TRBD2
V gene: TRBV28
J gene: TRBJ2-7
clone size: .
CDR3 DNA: TGTGCCACCTCGACTAGCGGGCGATCCTACGAGCAGTACTTC
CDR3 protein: CATSTSGRSYEQYF

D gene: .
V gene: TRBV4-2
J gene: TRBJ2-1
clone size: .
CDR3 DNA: TGTGCCAGCAGCCAAGGGTACGATAATGAGCAGTTCTTC
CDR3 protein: CASSQGYDNEQFF

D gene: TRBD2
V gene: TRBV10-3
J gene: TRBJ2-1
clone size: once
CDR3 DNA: TGTGCCATCAGTGGGAGCGGGGGAGGGAATGAGCAGTTCTTC
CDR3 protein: CAISGSGGGNEQFF

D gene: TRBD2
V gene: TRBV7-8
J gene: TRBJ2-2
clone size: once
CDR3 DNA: TGTGCCAGCAGCTCCCTCGCGGGCGGGGGTTACACCGGGGAGCTGTTTTTT
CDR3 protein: CASSSLAGGGYTGELFF

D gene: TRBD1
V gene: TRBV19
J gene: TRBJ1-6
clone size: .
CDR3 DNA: TGTGCCAGTAGCCAACAGGGGGGCTCCTATAATTCACCCCTCCACTTT
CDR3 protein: CASSQQGGSYNSPLHF

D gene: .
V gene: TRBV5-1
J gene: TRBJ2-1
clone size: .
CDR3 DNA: TGCGCCAGCAGCTTGGCCGACGGCGGGGTCCAGGGTCGAAGTCAGTTCTTC
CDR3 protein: CASSLADGGVQGRSQFF

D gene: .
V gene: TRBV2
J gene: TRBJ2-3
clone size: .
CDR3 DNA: TGTGCCAGCAAACAGGGTTCTTTTGGAACAGATACGCAGTATTTT
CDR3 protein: CASKQGSFGTDTQYF

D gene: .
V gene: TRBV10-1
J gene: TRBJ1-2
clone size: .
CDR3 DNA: TGCGCCAGCTCCGAAGGGCGGAGAAATGGCTACACCTTC
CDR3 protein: CASSEGRRNGYTF

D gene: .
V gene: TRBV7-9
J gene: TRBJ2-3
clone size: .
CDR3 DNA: TGTGCCAGCAGCTTAGAGACGGATACGCAGTATTTT
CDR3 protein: CASSLETDTQYF

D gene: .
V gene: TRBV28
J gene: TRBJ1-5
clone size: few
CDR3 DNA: TGTGCCAGCAGTTTTGGGGGGAATCAGCCCCAGCATTTT
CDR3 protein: CASSFGGNQPQHF

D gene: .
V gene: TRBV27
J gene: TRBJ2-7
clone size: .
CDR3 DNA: TGTGCCAGCTCTTTATTAGGGGTGGGAGAGCAGTACTTC
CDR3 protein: CASSLLGVGEQYF

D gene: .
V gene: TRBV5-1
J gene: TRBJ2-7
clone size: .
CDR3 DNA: TGCGCCAGCAGCTCCCGGGTAGGCGCTTACGAGCAGTACTTC
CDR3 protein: CASSSRVGAYEQYF

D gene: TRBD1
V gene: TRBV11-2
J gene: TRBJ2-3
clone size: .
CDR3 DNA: TGTGCCAGCAGCCGGGACAGGGCTAATACGCAGTATTTT
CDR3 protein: CASSRDRANTQYF